These 10 T cell receptor delta chains were sequenced from one sample in a study of γδ T cells in repeated Plasmodium falciparum infection. TCRdb reanalysed the multiplex PCR reads via CATT. The sample includes tens of thousands of delta-chain clones, 1.4% to 1.5% of them seen just once. Vgamma9/Vdelta2+ and Vdelta2-negative gammadelta T cells were flow-sorted from PBMC for bulk sequencing. The sequencing sample was made of gamma-delta T cells from blood. These TCRs come from a pool of human donors (malaria-infected and uninfected, not separated).

With respect to this clone: A far larger clone differs by one base, so this is likely a read error. This same CDR3 is encoded by further DNA sequences in the sample. This chain links TRDV1 with TRDJ1; 10 bases agree with TRDD3. TCRdb does not report a J gene; here it was assigned by matching the DNA to germline references. Losses at the gene ends were 0 bases for V and 0 bases for J; bases not matched to a gene: 19. In germline, CDR1 is TSWWSYY, CDR2 QGS. The CDR3 runs to 22 residues. In DNA, the CDR3 is TGTGCTCTTGGGGAACTAGTTCATTACTGGGGGATTTCGTACGCGTACACCGATAAACTCATCTTT. It encodes CALGELVHYWGISYAYTDKLIF.

This clone was counted only a few times. A far larger clone is only one base removed, so a read error is likely. Other DNA sequences in the sample encode the same CDR3. J gene calling gave no result, while the V gene is TRDV1; TRDD3, the table's D call, was not compared with the DNA. CDR1 is TSWWSYY and CDR2 is QGS in the germline V gene. The CDR3 spans 20 residues. Here the CDR3 reads CALGEQRFWGGQNWGIRLIF. The CDR3 nucleotides read TGTGCTCTTGGGGAACAACGGTTCTGGGGCGGCCAGAACTGGGGGATACGACTCATCTTC.

This clone was seen a few times. This sequence is one base from a far larger clone and is likely a read error. Additional DNA sequences in this sample encode the identical CDR3. The V gene is TRDV1, the J gene TRDJ1; TRDD3 aligns across 7 bases. TCRdb leaves out the J gene; it was filled in here by matching the DNA to germline. The V gene's germline CDR1 is TSWWSYY and CDR2 QGS. V lost 1 base and J lost 0; bases outside the gene matches: 23. This CDR3 is 22 amino acids long. CDR3 loop: CALGERSYWGINPPPYTDKLIF. CDR3 in DNA: TGTGCTCTTGGGGAACGTAGTTACTGGGGAATAAACCCTCCGCCGTACACCGATAAACTCATCTTT.

The chain combines TRDV1 with TRDJ1; 8 bases agree with TRDD3. Here the J gene came from matching the DNA to germline, since TCRdb omits it. The length of the CDR3 is 19 residues. Trimming at V came to 2 bases and at J to 8 bases, leaving 22 bases not matched to a gene. Germline values: CDR1 TSWWSYY, CDR2 QGS. The CDR3, as DNA: TGTGCTCTTGGGGAAACCCCTACGTTGGCCCTTACTGGGGGCTACAAACTCATCTTT. This translates into CALGETPTLALTGGYKLIF.

The sample holds a few counts of this clone. TCRdb attributes to this sequence the protein of a much larger clone, which differs from the DNA translation at residue 11; a read error is likely, and the protein displayed is translated from the DNA. Here the CDR3 reads CAFSSPLGDTGELIF. The CDR3 nucleotides are TGTGCCTTTAGCTCTCCGCTGGGGGATACGGGGGAACTCATCTTT. The chain links TRDV3 to TRDJ1, with 12 bases matching TRDD3. Germline V CDR1 and CDR2: TVYSNPD, GDNSRS (reference sequence). V shed 0 bases and J 9 bases; nucleotides not matched to a gene: 11. This CDR3 contains 15 residues.

This clone appeared a few times. Translating this DNA gives a protein that differs at residue 3 from the TCRdb one, which belongs to a much larger clone; a read error is likely, and the protein shown is this translation. The chain uses TRDV1 and TRDJ2, with 11 bases aligning to TRDD3. TCRdb does not report a J gene; here it was assigned by matching the DNA to germline references. The CDR3 consists of 24 residues. Germline V lookup: CDR1 TSWWSYY, CDR2 QGS. DNA of the CDR3: TGTGCTCCTGGGGAATTCCCACCAGTTTTCTATACTGGGGGATATAAAGGTTTGACAGCACAACTCTTCTTT. This translates into CAPGEFPPVFYTGGYKGLTAQLFF.

The V and J genes are TRDV2 and TRDJ1; 11 bases are shared with TRDD3. TCRdb lists no J gene, so it was determined here by aligning the DNA to germline. The length of the CDR3 is 16 residues. Per germline, CDR1 GEAIGNYY and CDR2 EKD. The J segment lost 4 bases and the V segment lost 0 bases, leaving 6 bases of the junction unmatched. In nucleotides, the CDR3 is TGTGCCTGTGACACCGGAGGAACTGGGGGATACGATAAACTCATCTTT. Protein: CACDTGGTGGYDKLIF.

This clone occurred a few times. TCRdb attributes to this sequence the protein of a much larger clone, which differs from the DNA translation at residue 3; a read error is likely, and the protein displayed is translated from the DNA. Other DNA sequences within the sample encode an identical CDR3. The chain has TRDV3 and TRDJ1, with 9 bases aligning to TRDD3. After removal of 5 bases from V and 5 bases from J, the junction contained 18 bases not matched to a gene. CDR3 length: 16 residues. CDR1 TVYSNPD and CDR2 GDNSRS come from the germline V gene (reference sequence). In DNA, the CDR3 is TGTGCCGCTTTCGGACTTCGGGGGGATACCCTTGATAAACTCATCTTT. Protein product: CAAFGLRGDTLDKLIF.

Details on this clone: The protein recorded in TCRdb matches a much larger clone and deviates from this DNA's translation at residue 17, suggesting a read error; the protein here is obtained by translating the DNA. The V call is TRDV2, the J call TRDJ3; maybe TRDD2 (8 bases). Germline matching of the DNA provided the J gene here, since TCRdb leaves it blank. The CDR3 has 25 residues. Germline CDR1 GEAIGNYY, CDR2 EKD. Trimming cost V 3 bases and J 2 bases, with 37 bases left between them. The CDR3 DNA follows: TGTGCCTGTGACGCCGTACTAGCTTCCTACGGTATTGGGGGACAAGGCCCCTGGGACACCCGACAGATGTTTTTC. Protein: CACDAVLASYGIGGQGPWDTRQMFF.

This clone was counted only a few times. A read error may explain this, as a much larger clone is one base away. The J gene went uncalled, whereas the V gene is TRDV1; the table calls TRDD3, which could not be checked here. Per the germline V gene, CDR1 is TSWWSYY and CDR2 is QGS. CDR3 length: 25 amino acids. The CDR3 loop reads CALGPTSPCTGGPRQSLPYTDKLIF. As DNA, the CDR3 is TGTGCTCTTGGGCCTACGTCCCCTTGTACTGGGGGTCCAAGACAATCCCTTCCGTACACCGATAAACTCATCTTC.